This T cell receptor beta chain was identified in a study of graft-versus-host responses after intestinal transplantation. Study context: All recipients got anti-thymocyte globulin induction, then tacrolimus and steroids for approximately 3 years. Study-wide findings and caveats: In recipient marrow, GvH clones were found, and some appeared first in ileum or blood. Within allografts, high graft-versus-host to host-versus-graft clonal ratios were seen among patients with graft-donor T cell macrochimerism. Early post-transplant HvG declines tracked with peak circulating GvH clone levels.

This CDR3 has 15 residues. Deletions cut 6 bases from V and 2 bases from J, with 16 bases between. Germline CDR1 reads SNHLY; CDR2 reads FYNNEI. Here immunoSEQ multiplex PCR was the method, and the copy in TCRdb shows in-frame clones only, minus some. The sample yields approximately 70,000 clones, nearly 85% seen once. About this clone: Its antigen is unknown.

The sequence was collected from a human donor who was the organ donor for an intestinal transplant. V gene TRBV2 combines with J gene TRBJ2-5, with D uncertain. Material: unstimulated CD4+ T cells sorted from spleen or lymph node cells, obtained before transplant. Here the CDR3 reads CASSANSGRQETQYF. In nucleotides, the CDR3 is TGTGCCAGCAGCGCCAATTCAGGTCGTCAAGAGACCCAGTACTTC.